This TCR beta chain was recorded in a study of blood T cell dynamics during melanoma immunotherapy. Study context: Standard first-line treatment here was pembrolizumab or nivolumab plus ipilimumab in metastatic melanoma.

CDR1 is MDHEN, CDR2 SYDVKM, per germline. Trimming removed 5 bases from V and 7 bases from J, with 14 bases in between. The CDR3 totals 13 residues. The time point denotes: pre-treatment baseline. This clone was counted only a few times. TCRdb's table, derived via immunoSEQ multiplex PCR, lists solely in-frame clones and lacks some. The table lists more than 10,000 clones, around four fifths of them singletons. This sequence joins TRBV28 and TRBJ1-2; a weak D match, TRBD1 (6 bases). The sequencing used blood, collected from a patient treated with checkpoint blockade. This sequence originates from a human donor with melanoma. The CDR3 DNA sequence: TGTGCCAGCAGTCTGCAGCTCAGGGGTGGCTACACCTTC. This sequence encodes CASSLQLRGGYTF.